These 22 T cell receptor beta chains came from one sample sequenced in a study of blood T cell repertoires in COVID-19. Assay: immunoSEQ multiplex PCR; the TCRdb copy retains only in-frame clones and omits some. The sample consists of under 80,000 clones, around 90% of them appearing once. Sequenced material: peripheral blood. All receptors come from a human donor in a cohort sampled during active COVID-19.

J is TRBJ2-7 and V is TRBV19; TRBD1 agrees at 7 bases. This CDR3 has 16 amino acids. V dropped 4 bases and J dropped 2; count of bases not matched to a gene: 11. Germline CDR1 is LNHDA and CDR2 is SQIVND (reference sequence). CDR3: CASSTRQGIRTYEQYF. The CDR3 DNA sequence: TGTGCCAGTAGTACCAGACAGGGTATTAGGACCTACGAGCAGTACTTC.

This chain joins TRBV30 and TRBJ2-3; tentative D call: TRBD1 (6 bases). The germline V and J ends were trimmed by 1 base and 6 bases, with 14 bases remaining between them. From germline, CDR1 is GTSNPN and CDR2 SVGIG (reference sequence). The CDR3 is 14 residues long. The CDR3 here is CAWSGRGGWDTQYF. In DNA, the CDR3 is TGTGCCTGGAGTGGCAGGGGCGGTTGGGATACGCAGTATTTT.

The rearrangement joins TRBV12-5 to TRBJ2-3; no reliable D call. The CDR3 extends over 16 amino acids. V was clipped by 4 bases and J by 2 bases, with 16 bases between them. CDR1 and CDR2 (germline): LGHNT, FRNRAP. DNA of the CDR3: TGTGCTAGTGGTTCCTCCGTAGAACCGCCCACAGATACGCAGTATTTT. It encodes CASGSSVEPPTDTQYF.

V usage is TRBV28 and J usage is TRBJ2-1, with TRBD2 matching 12 bases. The germline gives CDR1 MDHEN, CDR2 SYDVKM. CDR3 length: 16 amino acids. V lost 5 bases to trimming and J lost 8 bases; unmatched junction nucleotides: 10. The CDR3 region is CASSTQGTSGLDEQFF. The CDR3 DNA reads as TGTGCCAGCAGTACACAAGGGACTAGCGGGCTGGATGAGCAGTTCTTC.

The V and J genes are TRBV5-4 and TRBJ1-1; 7 nucleotides agree with TRBD1. With V trimmed by 5 bases and J by 2 bases, 6 bases remained unmatched. The germline V gene encodes CDR1 SGHNT and CDR2 YYREEE (reference sequence). The CDR3 contains 14 residues. The CDR3 reads CASRRQGGNTEAFF. The CDR3 region has the DNA TGTGCCAGCAGGAGACAGGGCGGTAACACTGAAGCTTTCTTT. Complete variable domain (other parts from reference TRBV5-4 and TRBJ1-1): ETGVTQSPTHLIKTRGQQVTLRCSSQSGHNTVSWYQQALGQGPQFIFQYYREEENGRGNFPPRFSGLQFPNYSSELNVNALELDDSALYLCASRRQGGNTEAFFGQGTRLTVV.

The rearrangement uses TRBV7-7 and TRBJ2-5; 8 bases match TRBD2. CDR3 length: 16 residues. Germline assignment: CDR1 SSHAT and CDR2 FNYEAQ (reference sequence). V was clipped by 5 bases and J by 2 bases; unmatched bases: 10. CDR3 residues: CASSPGGAGGQETQYF. The CDR3 nucleotides read TGTGCCAGCAGCCCGGGGGGGGCCGGGGGGCAAGAGACCCAGTACTTC.

The chain combines TRBV7-9 with TRBJ1-6, with D tentatively TRBD1 (6 bases). The CDR3 is 16 amino acids. V was clipped by 5 bases and J by 0 bases, with 11 bases between them. From germline, CDR1 is SEHNR and CDR2 FQNEAQ (reference sequence). Here the CDR3 DNA reads TGTGCCAGCAGCCGGACAGATTTCTCCTATAATTCACCCCTCCACTTT. This gives the protein CASSRTDFSYNSPLHF.

This clone was recorded once. The V and J genes are TRBV7-3 and TRBJ2-5; a possible D gene is TRBD1 (6 bases). Germline V gene sequence: CDR1 SGHTA, CDR2 FQGTGA. V lost 6 bases and J 1 base, leaving 18 bases between the germline ends. CDR3 length: 16 amino acids. The CDR3 is CASSPGGRGTQETQYF. CDR3 in DNA: TGTGCCAGCAGTCCTGGTGGCAGGGGAACCCAAGAGACCCAGTACTTC. The full variable domain, with the rest looked up from reference TRBV7-3 and TRBJ2-5, is GAGVSQTPSNKVTEKGKYVELRCDPISGHTALYWYRQSLGQGPEFLIYFQGTGAADDSGLPNDRFFAVRPEGSVSTLKIQRTERGDSAVYLCASSPGGRGTQETQYFGPGTRLLVL.

This clone has only a few counts. The rearrangement links TRBV5-6 to TRBJ2-1; the D gene is possibly TRBD2 (6 bases). Germline CDR1 reads SGHDT; CDR2 reads YYEEEE. V gave up 2 bases and J gave up 9 bases, with 9 bases separating them. The CDR3 spans 12 residues. The CDR3 sequence: CASSFGEAEQFF. CDR3 bases: TGTGCCAGCAGCTTCGGGGAGGCTGAGCAGTTCTTC.

The genes are TRBV6-1 and TRBJ2-7; D is possibly TRBD2 (6 bases). With 1 base removed from V and 2 bases from J, the gap between germline ends came to 9 bases. Per germline, CDR1 MNHNS and CDR2 SASEGT. This CDR3 has 14 amino acids. The CDR3 sequence is CASSEGGVTYEQYV. CDR3 nucleotides: TGTGCCAGCAGTGAAGGGGGGGTAACCTACGAGCAGTACGTC.

The rearrangement joins TRBV2 to TRBJ1-5; 9 nucleotides match TRBD1. V was pared by 2 bases and J by 2 bases, with 10 bases of the junction left unmatched. Per the germline V gene, CDR1 is SNHLY and CDR2 is FYNNEI. The CDR3 contains 18 residues. CDR3 loop: CASSESQWTGVGNQPQHF. The CDR3 nucleotides are TGTGCCAGCAGTGAATCCCAATGGACAGGGGTTGGCAATCAGCCCCAGCATTTT.

In this sample, this clone turned up a few times. This chain joins TRBV6-6 and TRBJ1-1; D is undetermined. The CDR3 extends over 12 amino acids. The germline V and J ends were trimmed by 3 bases and 4 bases, with 6 bases remaining between them. Germline CDR1 reads MNHNY; CDR2 reads SVGAGI (reference sequence). The CDR3 region has the DNA TGTGCCAGCAGTTATGTGAGCACTGAAGCTTTCTTT. It encodes CASSYVSTEAFF.

This clone came up once. This sequence joins TRBV6-4 and TRBJ1-1, with 11 bases identical to TRBD1. Germline-derived CDR1 and CDR2 are MRHNA and SNTAGT. V was pared by 7 bases and J by 3 bases, with 16 bases of the junction left unmatched. This CDR3 is 18 amino acids long. CDR3 in amino acids: CASIPRGTGGKRDTEAFF. The DNA for the CDR3 is TGTGCCAGCATACCCCGCGGGACAGGGGGTAAAAGGGACACTGAAGCTTTCTTT.

The CDR3 loop reads CASSVSGQSYNEQFF. CDR3 DNA sequence: TGTGCCAGCAGCGTGAGCGGGCAATCCTACAATGAGCAGTTCTTC. This chain uses TRBV9 with TRBJ2-1; maybe TRBD2 (6 bases). Germline lookup yields CDR1 SGDLS and CDR2 YYNGEE. The CDR3 totals 15 residues. V lost 2 bases and J lost 1, with 10 bases in between.

This chain links TRBV4-1 with TRBJ2-3; 9 bases are shared with TRBD2. The CDR3 length is 17 residues. Per the germline V gene, CDR1 is MGHRA and CDR2 is YSYEKL. V shed 0 bases, J shed 5 bases, and the junction held 9 bases outside the gene matches. The CDR3 here is CASSQEAPAGGGDTQYF. The CDR3 DNA reads TGCGCCAGCAGCCAAGAAGCCCCAGCGGGAGGTGGAGATACGCAGTATTTT.

The J gene is TRBJ2-5, the V gene TRBV5-1, with TRBD2 matching over 14 bases. CDR3 length: 15 amino acids. The germline gives CDR1 SGHRS, CDR2 YFSETQ. With V trimmed by 2 bases and J by 4 bases, 1 base remained unmatched. CDR3 residues: CASSFGLAGGETQYF. Here the CDR3 DNA reads TGCGCCAGCAGCTTCGGACTAGCGGGAGGAGAGACCCAGTACTTC.

The V call is TRBV9, the J call TRBJ1-3; D not resolved. V lost 1 base and J lost 0, with 5 bases in between. The CDR3 consists of 14 residues. Germline-derived CDR1 and CDR2 are SGDLS and YYNGEE. CDR3 nucleotide sequence: TGTGCCAGCAGCGTAACGGTCTCTGGAAACACCATATATTTT. This gives the protein CASSVTVSGNTIYF. Full variable domain (rest looked up from reference TRBV9 and TRBJ1-3): DSGVTQTPKHLITATGQRVTLRCSPRSGDLSVYWYQQSLDQGLQFLIQYYNGEERAKGNILERFSAQQFPDLHSELNLSSLELGDSALYFCASSVTVSGNTIYFGEGSWLTVV.

The chain recombines TRBV10-3 with TRBJ2-5; D call uncertain. Germline CDR1 is ENHRY and CDR2 is SYGVKD. With 2 bases removed from V and 3 bases from J, the gap between germline ends came to 7 bases. This CDR3 has 13 residues. In nucleotides, the CDR3 is TGTGCCATCAGTGAGCGATTAGAAGAGACCCAGTACTTC. Translating gives CAISERLEETQYF.

This clone came up once. This chain joins TRBV4-2 and TRBJ1-1; D gene ambiguous. Trimming took off 4 bases at V and 0 bases at J, with 6 bases between the two ends. Germline assignment: CDR1 LGHNA and CDR2 YNFKEQ. The length of the CDR3 is 13 residues. The CDR3 nucleotides read TGTGCCAGCAGCCCAGGTTTGAACACTGAAGCTTTCTTT. Translated: CASSPGLNTEAFF.

The chain is built from TRBV27 and TRBJ2-7; the match to TRBD2 covers 8 bases. V gave up 5 bases and J gave up 2 bases; unmatched junction bases: 8. This CDR3 contains 15 residues. In germline, CDR1 is MNHEY, CDR2 SMNVEV (reference sequence). The DNA of the CDR3 is TGTGCCAGCAGTCCGCGGGGGGTGCCGGCCTACGAGCAGTACTTC. Translation gives CASSPRGVPAYEQYF.

The V gene is TRBV3-1 (or the pseudogene TRBV3-2), the J gene TRBJ1-2; 7 bases line up with TRBD1. The CDR3 length is 16 residues. Trimming cost V 0 bases and J 8 bases; bases outside gene matches: 12. The germline V gene has CDR1 LGHDT and CDR2 YNNKEL (reference sequence). CDR3 amino acids: CASSQDRGGRGGGYTF. The DNA of the CDR3 is TGTGCCAGCAGCCAAGATCGAGGGGGCAGGGGAGGCGGCTACACCTTC.

V gene TRBV11-3 combines with J gene TRBJ2-5; 10 bases align to TRBD2. Germline V CDR1 and CDR2: SGHNT, YENEEA. The CDR3 loop spans 14 amino acids. The V and J ends lost 5 bases and 4 bases, in that order; junction bases with no gene match: 4. CDR3: CASSPRTSGETQYF. The CDR3 bases are TGTGCCAGCAGCCCACGGACTAGCGGAGAGACCCAGTACTTC.